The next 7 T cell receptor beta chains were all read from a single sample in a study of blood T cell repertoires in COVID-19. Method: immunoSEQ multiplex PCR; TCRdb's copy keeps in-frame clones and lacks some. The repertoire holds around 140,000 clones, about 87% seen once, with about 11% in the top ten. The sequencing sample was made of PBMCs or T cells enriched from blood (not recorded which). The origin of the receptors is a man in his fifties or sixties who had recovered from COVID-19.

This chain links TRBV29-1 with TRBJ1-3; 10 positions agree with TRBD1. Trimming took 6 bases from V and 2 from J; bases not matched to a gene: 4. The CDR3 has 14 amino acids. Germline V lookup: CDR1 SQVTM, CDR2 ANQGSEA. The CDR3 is CSVAGTGAGNTIYF. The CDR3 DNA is TGCAGCGTCGCCGGGACAGGGGCTGGAAACACCATATATTTT.

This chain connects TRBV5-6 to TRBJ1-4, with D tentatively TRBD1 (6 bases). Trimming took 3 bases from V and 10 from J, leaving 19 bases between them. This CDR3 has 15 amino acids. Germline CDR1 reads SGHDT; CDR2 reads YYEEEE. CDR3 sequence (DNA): TGTGCCAGCAGCTCCGGGGGGACACTAGTGGGAAAACTGTTTTTT. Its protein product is CASSSGGTLVGKLFF.

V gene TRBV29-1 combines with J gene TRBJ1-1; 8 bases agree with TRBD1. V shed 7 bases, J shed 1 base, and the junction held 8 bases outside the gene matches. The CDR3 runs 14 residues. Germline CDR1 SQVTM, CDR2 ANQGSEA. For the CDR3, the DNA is TGCAGCGCCCGCGGCGGACAGGGGAACACTGAAGCTTTCTTT. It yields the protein CSARGGQGNTEAFF.

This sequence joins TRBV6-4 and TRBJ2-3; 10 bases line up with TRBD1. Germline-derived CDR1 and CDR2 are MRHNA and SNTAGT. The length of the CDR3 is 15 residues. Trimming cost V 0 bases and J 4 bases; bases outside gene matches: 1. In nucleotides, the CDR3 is TGTGCCAGCAGTGACTCGACAGGGGGCGCAGATACGCAGTATTTT. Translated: CASSDSTGGADTQYF.

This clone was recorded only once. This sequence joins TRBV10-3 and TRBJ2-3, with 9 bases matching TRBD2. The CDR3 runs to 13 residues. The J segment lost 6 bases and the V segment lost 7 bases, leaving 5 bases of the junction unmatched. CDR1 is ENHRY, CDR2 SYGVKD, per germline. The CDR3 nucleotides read TGTGCCATCAAAGGCGGACTAGCGGATACGCAGTATTTT. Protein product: CAIKGGLADTQYF.

CDR3 in amino acids: CSVHNMLNTEAFF. CDR3 in DNA: TGCAGCGTCCATAACATGTTGAACACTGAAGCTTTCTTT. This rearrangement joins TRBV29-1 to TRBJ1-1; D is unresolved. Germline CDR1 and CDR2: SQVTM and ANQGSEA. Trimming removed 6 bases from V and 0 bases from J, with 11 bases in between. CDR3 size: 13 residues.

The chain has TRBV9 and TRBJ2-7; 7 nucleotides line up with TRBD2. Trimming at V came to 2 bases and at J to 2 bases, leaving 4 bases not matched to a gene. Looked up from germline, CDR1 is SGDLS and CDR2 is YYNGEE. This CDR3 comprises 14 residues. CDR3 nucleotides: TGTGCCAGCAGCGTGTGGGAGGGTCCCTACGAGCAGTACTTC. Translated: CASSVWEGPYEQYF.